The T cell receptor (beta chain) under discussion was sequenced for a study of cytomegalovirus exposure and HLA in healthy donors. Germline V gives CDR1 SGHNT, CDR2 YYREEE (reference sequence). V shed 1 base and J shed 2 bases, with 6 bases lying between them. The length of the CDR3 is 13 residues. The PCR was carried out with 60 Vbeta primers and 13 Jbeta primers. The method was immunoSEQ multiplex PCR; TCRdb's version includes in-frame clones alone and lacks a portion of them. The repertoire holds 200,000 or so clones, with 60% to 80% as singletons. Sequencing was carried out using PBMCs. This clonotype was obtained from a male donor in good health and CMV-seronegative. The chain links TRBV5-4 to TRBJ2-5; D unresolved. The CDR3 DNA reads as TGTGCCAGCAGCTTGTCCGAGCAAGAGACCCAGTACTTC. It is translated as CASSLSEQETQYF.